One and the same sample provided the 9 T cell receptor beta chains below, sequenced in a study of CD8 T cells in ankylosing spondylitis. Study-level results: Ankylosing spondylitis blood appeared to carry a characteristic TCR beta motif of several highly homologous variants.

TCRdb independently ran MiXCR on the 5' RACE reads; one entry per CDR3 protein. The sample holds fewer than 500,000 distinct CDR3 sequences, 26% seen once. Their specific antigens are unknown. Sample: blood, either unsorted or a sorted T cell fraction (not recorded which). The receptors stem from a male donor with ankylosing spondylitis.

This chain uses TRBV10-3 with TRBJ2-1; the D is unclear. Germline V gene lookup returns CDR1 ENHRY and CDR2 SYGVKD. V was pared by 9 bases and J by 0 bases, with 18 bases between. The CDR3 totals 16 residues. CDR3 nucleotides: TGTGCCATTATTTTCGGTCCAGCCGTCTCCTACAATGAGCAGTTCTTC. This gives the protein CAIIFGPAVSYNEQFF.

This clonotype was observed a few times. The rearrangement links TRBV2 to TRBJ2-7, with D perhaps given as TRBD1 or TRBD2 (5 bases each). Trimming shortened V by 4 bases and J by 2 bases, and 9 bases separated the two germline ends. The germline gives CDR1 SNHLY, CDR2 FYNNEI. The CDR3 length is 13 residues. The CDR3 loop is CASSGDLTYEQYV. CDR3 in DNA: TGTGCCAGCAGTGGGGACCTAACCTACGAGCAGTACGTC.

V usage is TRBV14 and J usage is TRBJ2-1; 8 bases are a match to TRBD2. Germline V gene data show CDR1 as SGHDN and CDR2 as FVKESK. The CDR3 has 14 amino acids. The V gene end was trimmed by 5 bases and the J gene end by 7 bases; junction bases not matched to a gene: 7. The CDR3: CASSDLGLVNEQFF. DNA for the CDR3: TGTGCCAGCAGCGACCTGGGACTAGTTAATGAGCAGTTCTTC.

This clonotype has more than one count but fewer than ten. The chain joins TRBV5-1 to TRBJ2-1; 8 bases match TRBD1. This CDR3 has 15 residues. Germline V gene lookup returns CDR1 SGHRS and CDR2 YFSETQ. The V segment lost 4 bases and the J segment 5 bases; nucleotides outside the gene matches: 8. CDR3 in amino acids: CASSPLTGVDNEQFF. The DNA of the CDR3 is TGCGCCAGCAGCCCTTTGACAGGGGTCGACAATGAGCAGTTCTTC.

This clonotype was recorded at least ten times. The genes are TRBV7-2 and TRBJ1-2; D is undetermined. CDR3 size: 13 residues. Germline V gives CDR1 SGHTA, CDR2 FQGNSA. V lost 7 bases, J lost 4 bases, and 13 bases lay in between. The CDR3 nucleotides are TGTGCCAGCATTTCTCGGGGTACCTATGGCTACACCTTC. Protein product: CASISRGTYGYTF.

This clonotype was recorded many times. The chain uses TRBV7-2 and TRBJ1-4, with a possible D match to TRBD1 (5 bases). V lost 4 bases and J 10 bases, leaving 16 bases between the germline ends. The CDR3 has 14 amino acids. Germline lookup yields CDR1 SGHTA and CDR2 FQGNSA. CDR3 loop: CASSSEGIVGKLFF. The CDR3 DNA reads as TGTGCCAGCAGCTCCGAGGGGATCGTAGGAAAACTGTTTTTT.

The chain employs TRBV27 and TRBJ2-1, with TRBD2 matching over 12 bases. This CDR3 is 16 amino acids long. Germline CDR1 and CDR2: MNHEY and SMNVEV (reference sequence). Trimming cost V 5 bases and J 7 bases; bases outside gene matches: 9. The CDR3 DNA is TGTGCCAGCAGTCTTCCTAGCGGGAGGGCCGGGAATGAGCAGTTCTTC. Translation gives CASSLPSGRAGNEQFF.

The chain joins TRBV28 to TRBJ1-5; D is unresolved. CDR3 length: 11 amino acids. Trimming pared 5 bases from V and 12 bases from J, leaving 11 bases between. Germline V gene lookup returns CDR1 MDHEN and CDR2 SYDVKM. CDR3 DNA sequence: TGTGCCAGCAGTACATCCACGTACCAGCATTTT. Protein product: CASSTSTYQHF.

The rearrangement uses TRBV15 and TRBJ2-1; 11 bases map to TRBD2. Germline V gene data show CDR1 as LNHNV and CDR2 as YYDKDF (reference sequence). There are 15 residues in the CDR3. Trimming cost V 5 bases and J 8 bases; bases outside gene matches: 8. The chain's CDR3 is CATSRRLAGRDEQFF. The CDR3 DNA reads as TGTGCCACCAGCCGAAGACTAGCGGGACGGGATGAGCAGTTCTTC.